The T cell receptor (beta chain) under discussion was sequenced for a study of Tregs in tolerant kidney transplant recipients. Notes on the study in general: No direct test of biological reproducibility was done here. Expanding Tregs on activated donor B cells appeared to best identify donor-specific TCRbeta clones.

A word on this clone: Its antigen is undetermined. The CDR3 end is not reached by the read, which stops 3 residues before it; the germline J gene fills it in.

Germline-derived CDR1 and CDR2 are SGHAT and FQNNGV. J lost 3 bases, V lost 3 bases, and 3 bases had no gene match. This CDR3 is built from 14 residues. Mixed chimerism was transient after nonmyeloablative marrow transplants from related graft donors. CD4+CD25+CD127- Tregs, CD4+CD25- non-Tregs, CD4 and CD8 cells were sorted. Sequencing was performed with immunoSEQ multiplex PCR; in TCRdb, only in-frame clones are kept and a portion is missing. This repertoire includes about 15,000 clones. V and J are TRBV11-2 and TRBJ2-7; the match to TRBD1 covers 9 bases. The specimen comprised CD4+ T cells from blood (PBMCs), sampled 12 months after the transplant. The receptor was isolated from a human patient who received a combined kidney and bone marrow transplant. Some of these T cells may belong to the graft donor. The CDR3 here is CASSLGQGLYEQYF. CDR3 DNA, as far as it was read: TGTGCCAGCAGCTTGGGACAGGGTCTCTACGAG.